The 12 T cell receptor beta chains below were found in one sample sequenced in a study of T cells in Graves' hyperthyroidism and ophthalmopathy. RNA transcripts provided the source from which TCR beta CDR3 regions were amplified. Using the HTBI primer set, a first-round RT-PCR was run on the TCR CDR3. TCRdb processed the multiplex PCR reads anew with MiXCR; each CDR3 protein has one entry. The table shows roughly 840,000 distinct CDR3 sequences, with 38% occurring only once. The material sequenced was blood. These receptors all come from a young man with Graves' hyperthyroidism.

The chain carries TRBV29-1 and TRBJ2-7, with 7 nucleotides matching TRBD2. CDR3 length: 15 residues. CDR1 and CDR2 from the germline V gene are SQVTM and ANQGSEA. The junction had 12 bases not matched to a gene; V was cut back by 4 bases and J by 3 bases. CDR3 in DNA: TGCAGCGTTGGCTGGCGGGAAAGGGAGGGCTACGAGCAGTACTTC. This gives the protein CSVGWREREGYEQYF.

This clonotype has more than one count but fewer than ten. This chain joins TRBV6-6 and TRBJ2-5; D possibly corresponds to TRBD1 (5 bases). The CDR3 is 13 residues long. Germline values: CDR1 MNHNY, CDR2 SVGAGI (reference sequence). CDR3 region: CAGQGLIGETQYF. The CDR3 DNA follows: TGTGCTGGGCAGGGCTTGATAGGGGAGACCCAGTACTTC.

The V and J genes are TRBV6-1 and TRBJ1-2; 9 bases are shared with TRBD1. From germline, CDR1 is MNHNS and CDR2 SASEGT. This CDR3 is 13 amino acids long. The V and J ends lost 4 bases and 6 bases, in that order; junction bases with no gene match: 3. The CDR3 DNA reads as TGTGCCAGCAGTGCATGGACAGGGGATGGCTACACCTTC. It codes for CASSAWTGDGYTF.

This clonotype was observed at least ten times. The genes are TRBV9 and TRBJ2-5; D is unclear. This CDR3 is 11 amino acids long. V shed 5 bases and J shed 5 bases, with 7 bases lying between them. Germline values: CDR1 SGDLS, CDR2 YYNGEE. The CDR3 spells CASSKEETQYF. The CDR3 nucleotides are TGTGCCAGCAGTAAAGAGGAGACCCAGTACTTC.

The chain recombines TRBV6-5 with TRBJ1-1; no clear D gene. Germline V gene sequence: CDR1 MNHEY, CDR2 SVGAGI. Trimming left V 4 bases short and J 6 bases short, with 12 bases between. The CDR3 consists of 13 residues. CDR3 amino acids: CASSSTGFPEAFF. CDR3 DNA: TGTGCCAGCAGTTCAACTGGGTTCCCTGAAGCTTTCTTT.

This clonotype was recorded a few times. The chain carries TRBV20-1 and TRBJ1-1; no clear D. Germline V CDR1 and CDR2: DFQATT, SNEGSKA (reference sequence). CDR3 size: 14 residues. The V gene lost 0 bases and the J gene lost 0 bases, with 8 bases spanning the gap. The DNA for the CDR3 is TGCAGTGCTAGAGAGGCGGGGATGAACACTGAAGCTTTCTTT. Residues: CSAREAGMNTEAFF.

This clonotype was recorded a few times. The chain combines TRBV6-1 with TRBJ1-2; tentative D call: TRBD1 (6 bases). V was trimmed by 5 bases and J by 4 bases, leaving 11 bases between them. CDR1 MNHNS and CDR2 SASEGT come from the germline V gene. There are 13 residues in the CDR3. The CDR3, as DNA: TGTGCCAGCAGTACAGGGTGGAGCTATGGCTACACCTTC. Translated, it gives CASSTGWSYGYTF.

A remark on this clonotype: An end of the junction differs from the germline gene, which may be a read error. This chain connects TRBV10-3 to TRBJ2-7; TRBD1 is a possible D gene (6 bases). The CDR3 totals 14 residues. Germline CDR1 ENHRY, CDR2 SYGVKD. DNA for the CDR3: TGTGCCAGCAGTTCCCGGGACATTCCCCACGAGCAGTACTTC. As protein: CASSSRDIPHEQYF.

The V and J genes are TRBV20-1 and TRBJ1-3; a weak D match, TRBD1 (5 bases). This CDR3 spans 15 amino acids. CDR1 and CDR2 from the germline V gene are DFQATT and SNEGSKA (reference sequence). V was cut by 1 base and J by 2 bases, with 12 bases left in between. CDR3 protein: CSARGGDLAGNTIYF. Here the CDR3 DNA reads TGCAGTGCTAGAGGGGGGGACCTTGCTGGAAACACCATATATTTT.

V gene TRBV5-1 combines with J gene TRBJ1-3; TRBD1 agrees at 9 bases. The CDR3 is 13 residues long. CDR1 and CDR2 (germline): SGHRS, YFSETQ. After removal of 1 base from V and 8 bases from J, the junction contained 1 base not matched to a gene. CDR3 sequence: CASSLRTGDTIYF. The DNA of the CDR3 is TGCGCCAGCAGCTTGAGGACAGGGGACACCATATATTTT. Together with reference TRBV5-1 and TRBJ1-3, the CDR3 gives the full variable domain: KAGVTQTPRYLIKTRGQQVTLSCSPISGHRSVSWYQQTPGQGLQFLFEYFSETQRNKGNFPGRFSGRQFSNSRSEMNVSTLELGDSALYLCASSLRTGDTIYFGEGSWLTVV.

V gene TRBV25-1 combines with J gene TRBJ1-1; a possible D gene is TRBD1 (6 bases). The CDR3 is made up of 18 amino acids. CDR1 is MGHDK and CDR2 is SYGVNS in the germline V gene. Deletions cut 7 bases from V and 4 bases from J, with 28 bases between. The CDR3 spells CASTRPRSSLRGFTEAFF. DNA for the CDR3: TGTGCCAGCACCCGCCCCCGCAGCAGCCTCAGGGGATTCACTGAAGCTTTCTTT. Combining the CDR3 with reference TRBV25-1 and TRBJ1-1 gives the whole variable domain EADIYQTPRYLVIGTGKKITLECSQTMGHDKMYWYQQDPGMELHLIHYSYGVNSTEKGDLSSESTVSRIRTEHFPLTLESARPSHTSQYLCASTRPRSSLRGFTEAFFGQGTRLTVV.

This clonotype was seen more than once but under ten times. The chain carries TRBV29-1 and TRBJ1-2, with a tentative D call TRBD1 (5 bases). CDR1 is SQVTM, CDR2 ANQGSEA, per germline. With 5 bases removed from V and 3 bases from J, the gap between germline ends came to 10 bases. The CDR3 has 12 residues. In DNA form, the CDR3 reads TGCAGCGTTTACGGGGGATACTATGGCTACACCTTC. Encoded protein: CSVYGGYYGYTF.